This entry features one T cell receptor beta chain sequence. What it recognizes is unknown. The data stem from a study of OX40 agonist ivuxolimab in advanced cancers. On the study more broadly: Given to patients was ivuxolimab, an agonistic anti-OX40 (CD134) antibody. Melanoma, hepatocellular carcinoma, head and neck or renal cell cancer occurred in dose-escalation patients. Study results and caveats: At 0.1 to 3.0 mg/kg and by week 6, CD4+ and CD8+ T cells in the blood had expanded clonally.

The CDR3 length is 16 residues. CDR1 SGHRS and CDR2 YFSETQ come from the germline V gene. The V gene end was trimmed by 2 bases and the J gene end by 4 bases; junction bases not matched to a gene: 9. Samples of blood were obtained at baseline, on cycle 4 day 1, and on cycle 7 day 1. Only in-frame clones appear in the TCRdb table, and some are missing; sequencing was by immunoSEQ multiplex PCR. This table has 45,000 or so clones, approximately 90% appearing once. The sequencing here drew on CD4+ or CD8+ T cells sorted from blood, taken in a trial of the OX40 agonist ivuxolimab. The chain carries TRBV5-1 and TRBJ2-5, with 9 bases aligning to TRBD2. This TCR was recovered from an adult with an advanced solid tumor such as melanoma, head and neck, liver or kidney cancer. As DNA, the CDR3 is TGCGCCAGCAGCTTAACGCCTAGCGGGGTACTAGAGACCCAGTACTTC. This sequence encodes CASSLTPSGVLETQYF.